This T cell receptor (beta chain) was profiled in a study of PD-1 blockade in classical Hodgkin lymphoma (dated by TCRdb to the early 2020s). Notes on the research overall: Nivolumab dosing was 3 mg/kg intravenously every 2 weeks, continuing until either disease progression or unacceptable toxicity. The study used CyTOF and TCR beta sequencing to define a peripheral blood immune signature of response to PD-1 blockade in classical Hodgkin lymphoma.

Broader findings and caveats from the paper: Baseline TCR diversity was reported to be lower in newly diagnosed patients than in healthy donors and to be lower still in relapsed/refractory patients. Only a single clinical trial cohort was studied, and what caused the repertoire differences, possibly disease activity or prior therapy, remained undefined. Trial patients with a complete response had baseline diversity similar to that of newly diagnosed patients, while partial responders and progressors had significantly lower diversity. By C4D1, a significant rise was seen in CD4+ TCR diversity but not in CD8+ TCR diversity (p=0.0027 vs p=0.16), and the rise was most apparent among complete responders (p=0.02). Patients starting nivolumab less than 1 year after ASCT had lower diversity and were excluded from later analyses to avoid confounding by immune reconstitution.

Taken from cysteine to phenylalanine, the CDR3 has 17 residues. Of the read, only the CDR3 DNA is kept; its 51 bases are in frame from base 1. CDR1 and CDR2 are drawn from the germline V gene: KGHSH, LQKENI. The junction shows trimming of 1 base on V and 4 bases on J, and the gene matches do not reach 9 bases of it. According to the study, the label for this sample's time point signals: cycle 1 day 1 (C1D1), immediately before nivolumab initiation. Every trial patient had relapsed following autologous stem cell transplantation, and prior brentuximab vedotin exposure was what differed among cohorts A, B and C. The trial cohort comprised 56 patients with relapsed/refractory classical Hodgkin lymphoma whose best overall responses were complete response, partial response or progressive disease. Trial patients were treated with single-agent nivolumab in the multi-cohort phase II CheckMate 205 trial. An independent review committee assessed best overall response by applying the 2007 International Working Group response criteria. Trial PBMCs were obtained immediately prior to nivolumab initiation (C1D1) and on therapy at cycle 2 day 1 and cycle 4 day 1. Peripheral blood was collected in 8 mL Vacutainer Cell Preparation Tubes, from which PBMCs were isolated by centrifugation and then cryopreserved.

Genomic DNA was extracted with the Qiagen DNeasy kit from unsorted PBMCs and from negatively selected CD4+ and CD8+ fractions. Amplification of TCR beta CDR3 regions was done by immunoSEQ multiplex PCR with primers that anneal to V and J segments. A synthetic immune receptor repertoire was used to minimize amplification bias, and any residual bias was removed computationally once sequencing was done. The published analysis was carried out like this. Repertoire diversity was quantified as the Shannon entropy index using custom Python scripts. Unsorted, CD4+ and CD8+ repertoires were analyzed separately, except for combined analyses in which CD4+ and CD8+ sequences were merged in silico. Clonal expansion was defined as a frequency increase of at least 2-fold after treatment compared with C1D1, and clones undetected at baseline were assigned a pseudocount of 0.5. Singleton clones were defined as clones with 0 or 1 copy at C1D1, and non-singleton clones were defined as clones with 2 or more copies. Clones expanded in unsorted samples were annotated as CD4+, CD8+ or unknown by matching protein sequences in sorted samples from the same patient. Diversity changes from C1D1 to C4D1 were tested in paired samples using Wilcoxon tests. This immuneACCESS table, as held by TCRdb, lists in-frame sequences with V and J called but not all clones. Of the missing ones, under half trace to an unresolved V gene in checked studies; the others have no known cause. Clone size and V and J calls were adopted from that table, with D and trimming inferred from the DNA. In all, the sample holds 95,000 or so clones, and approximately 80% of those were seen once. The ten largest make up 10% to 15% of the sample.

Of note for this clone: There is no known antigen for this receptor. The sample holds no much larger clone one base away, and base qualities are not on file.

The receptor comes from a human donor with classical Hodgkin lymphoma. Sequenced here: peripheral blood mononuclear cells (PBMCs), sampled at baseline. The V and J segments used are TRBV18 and TRBJ2-2; TRBD2 agrees with 7 junctional bases. The nucleotides are TGTGCCAGCTCACCACAAAGGCCGCGGGGGAGCACCGGGGAGCTGTTTTTT. It translates to CASSPQRPRGSTGELFF.